These 8 T cell receptor beta chains originate from one sample sequenced in a study of shared clonotypes between healthy human individuals. Clones were read by immunoSEQ multiplex PCR, and TCRdb kept only the in-frame ones, dropping some. This sample has over a million clones, with under 80% found just once. The sequencing sample was made of memory CD4+ T cells sorted from blood. Noted subset: CD45RA-negative fraction. The receptor set was obtained from a man younger than 35 in good health.

This clone appeared a single time. The chain carries TRBV29-1 and TRBJ1-2; TRBD1 agrees at 9 bases. This CDR3 has 15 residues. Trimming took 4 bases from V and 3 from J; bases not matched to a gene: 9. Germline loops: CDR1 SQVTM, CDR2 ANQGSEA. CDR3 nucleotides: TGCAGCGTTGGACCGGGACAGGGAGGTTACTATGGCTACACCTTC. Translating gives CSVGPGQGGYYGYTF.

In its sample, this clone was seen many times. CDR3 coding DNA: TGTGCCATCCAACAGGAGAGAAATCAGCCCCAGCATTTT. Translated, it gives CAIQQERNQPQHF. This rearrangement joins TRBV10-3 to TRBJ1-5; TRBD1 might be the D (5 bases). V lost 8 bases to trimming and J lost 4 bases, with 12 bases between them. Germline assignment: CDR1 ENHRY and CDR2 SYGVKD. This CDR3 spans 13 amino acids.

As regards this clone: A much larger clone sits a single nucleotide away, making a read error possible. This chain joins TRBV11-2 and TRBJ1-6; D is ambiguous. The V gene lost 1 base and the J gene lost 6 bases, with 7 bases spanning the gap. The V gene's germline CDR1 is SGHAT and CDR2 FQNNGV. This CDR3 has 14 residues. CDR3 sequence: CASSLASGNSPLHF. CDR3 coding DNA: TGTGCCAGCAGCTTAGCGTCGGGTAATTCACCCCTCCACTTT.

V gene TRBV6-1 combines with J gene TRBJ2-3, with 8 bases matching TRBD1. Per the germline V gene, CDR1 is MNHNS and CDR2 is SASEGT. V lost 8 bases, J lost 4 bases, and 11 bases stayed unmatched. The CDR3 is 15 residues long. The CDR3 nucleotides read TGTGCCAGCGGCTCGTACCGACAGGGGTCAGATACGCAGTATTTT. This gives the protein CASGSYRQGSDTQYF.

V and J are TRBV5-8 and TRBJ2-3, with 8 bases lining up with TRBD1. The V segment lost 4 bases and the J segment 1 base; nucleotides outside the gene matches: 8. In germline, CDR1 is SGHTS, CDR2 YDEGEE. The length of the CDR3 is 16 residues. The CDR3 DNA is TGTGCCAGCAGCAACAGACGGACAGGGCGCACAGATACGCAGTATTTT. Amino acid sequence: CASSNRRTGRTDTQYF.

As concerns this clone: Other nucleotide sequences in the sample specify the same CDR3. The rearrangement links TRBV5-1 to TRBJ1-2, with D possibly matching TRBD1 (6 bases). Trimming removed 4 bases from V and 1 base from J, with 8 bases in between. CDR3 length: 13 residues. Germline-derived CDR1 and CDR2 are SGHRS and YFSETQ. The CDR3 DNA follows: TGCGCCAGCAGCCCGGACAGTAACTATGGCTACACCTTC. Translated, it gives CASSPDSNYGYTF.

Remarks on this clone: Other DNA sequences in the same sample also yield this CDR3. This chain joins TRBV27 and TRBJ2-2; D gene ambiguous. Trimming removed 2 bases from V and 4 bases from J, with 2 bases in between. The CDR3 is made up of 12 amino acids. Germline V lookup: CDR1 MNHEY, CDR2 SMNVEV (reference sequence). Here the CDR3 reads CASSLGTGELFF. The CDR3 DNA reads as TGTGCCAGCAGTTTAGGCACCGGGGAGCTGTTTTTT.

This clone showed up just a few times. In the same sample, other DNA sequences code for this CDR3. The chain links TRBV18 to TRBJ2-7; D is uncertain. The V gene's germline CDR1 is KGHSH and CDR2 LQKENI. The V end was cut by 6 bases, the J end by 0 bases, with 6 bases between. The CDR3 totals 12 residues. This CDR3 reads CASSPSSYEQYF. The CDR3, as DNA: TGTGCCAGCTCGCCTAGCTCCTACGAGCAGTACTTC.